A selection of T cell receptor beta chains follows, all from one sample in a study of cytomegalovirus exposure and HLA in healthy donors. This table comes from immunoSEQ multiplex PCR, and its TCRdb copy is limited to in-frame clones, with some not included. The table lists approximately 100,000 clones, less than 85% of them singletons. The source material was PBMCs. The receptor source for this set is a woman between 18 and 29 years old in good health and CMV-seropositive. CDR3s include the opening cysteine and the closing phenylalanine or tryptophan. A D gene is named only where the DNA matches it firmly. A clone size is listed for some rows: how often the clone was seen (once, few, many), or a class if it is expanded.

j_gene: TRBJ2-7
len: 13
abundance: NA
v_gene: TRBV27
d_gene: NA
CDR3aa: CASSSGRNSEQYF
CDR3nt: TGTGCCAGCAGTTCCGGGAGAAATTCCGAGCAGTACTTC

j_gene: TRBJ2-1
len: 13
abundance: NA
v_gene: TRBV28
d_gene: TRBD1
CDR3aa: CASSRQGTNEQFF
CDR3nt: TGTGCCAGCAGTCGACAGGGTACCAATGAGCAGTTCTTC

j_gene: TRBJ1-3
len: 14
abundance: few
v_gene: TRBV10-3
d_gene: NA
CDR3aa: CAIRDTGTGNTIYF
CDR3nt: TGTGCCATCAGAGACACAGGGACTGGAAACACCATATATTTT

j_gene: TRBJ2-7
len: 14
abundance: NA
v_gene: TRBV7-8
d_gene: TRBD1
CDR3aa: CASTPDREFYEQYF
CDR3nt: TGTGCCAGCACCCCCGACAGGGAATTCTACGAGCAGTACTTC

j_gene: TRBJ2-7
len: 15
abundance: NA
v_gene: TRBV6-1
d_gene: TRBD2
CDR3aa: CASSEPGLAEYEQYF
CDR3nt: TGTGCCAGCAGTGAACCGGGACTAGCGGAGTACGAGCAGTACTTC

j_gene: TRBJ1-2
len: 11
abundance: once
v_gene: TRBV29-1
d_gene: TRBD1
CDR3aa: CSVGTGGNYTF
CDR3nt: TGCAGCGTCGGGACAGGGGGCAACTACACCTTC

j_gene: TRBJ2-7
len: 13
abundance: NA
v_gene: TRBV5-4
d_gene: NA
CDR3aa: CASSSDRNYEQYF
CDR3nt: TGTGCCAGCAGCTCGGACAGAAACTACGAGCAGTACTTC

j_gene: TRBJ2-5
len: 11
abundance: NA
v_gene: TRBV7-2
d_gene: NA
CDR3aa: CASSTKETQYF
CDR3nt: TGTGCCAGCAGCACAAAAGAGACCCAGTACTTC

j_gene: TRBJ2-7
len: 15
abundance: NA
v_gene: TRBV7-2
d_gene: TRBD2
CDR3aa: CASRQGLAGVYEQYF
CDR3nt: TGTGCCAGCAGGCAAGGACTAGCGGGAGTCTACGAGCAGTACTTC

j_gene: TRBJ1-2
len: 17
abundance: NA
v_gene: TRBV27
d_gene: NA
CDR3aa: CASSLSEGLADLYGYTF
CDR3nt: TGTGCCAGCAGTTTATCGGAGGGTCTTGCCGATCTCTATGGCTACACCTTC

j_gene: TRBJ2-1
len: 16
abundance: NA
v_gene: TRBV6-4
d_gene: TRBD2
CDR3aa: CASSAVTSGSYNEQFF
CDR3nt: TGTGCCAGCAGTGCTGTTACTAGCGGGAGCTACAATGAGCAGTTCTTC

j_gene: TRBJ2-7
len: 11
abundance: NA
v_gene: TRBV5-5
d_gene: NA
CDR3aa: CASSLSAEQYF
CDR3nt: TGTGCCAGCAGCTTGAGCGCGGAGCAGTACTTC

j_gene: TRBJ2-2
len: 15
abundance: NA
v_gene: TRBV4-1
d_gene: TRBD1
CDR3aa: CASSLPDRVTGELFF
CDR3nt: TGCGCCAGCAGCCTTCCCGACAGGGTGACCGGGGAGCTGTTTTTT

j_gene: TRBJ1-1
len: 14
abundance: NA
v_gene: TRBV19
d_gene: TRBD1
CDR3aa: CASSAGQGAAEAFF
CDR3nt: TGTGCCAGTAGTGCCGGACAGGGGGCGGCTGAAGCTTTCTTT

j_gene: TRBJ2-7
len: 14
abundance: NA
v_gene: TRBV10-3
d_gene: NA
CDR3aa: CAITESRSSYEQYF
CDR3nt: TGTGCCATCACGGAGTCCAGGTCGTCCTACGAGCAGTACTTC

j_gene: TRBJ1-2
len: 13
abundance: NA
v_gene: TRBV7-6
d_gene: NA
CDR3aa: CASSLAEGSGYTF
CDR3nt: TGTGCCAGCAGCTTAGCAGAGGGTTCCGGCTACACCTTC

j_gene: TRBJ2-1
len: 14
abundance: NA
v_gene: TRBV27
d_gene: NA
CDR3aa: CASSLVGMADEQFF
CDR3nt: TGTGCCAGCAGTTTAGTCGGTATGGCGGATGAGCAGTTCTTC

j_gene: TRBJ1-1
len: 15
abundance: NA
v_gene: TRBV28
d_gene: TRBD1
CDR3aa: CASSYPRQGNTEAFF
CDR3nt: TGTGCCAGCAGTTACCCCCGACAGGGGAACACTGAAGCTTTCTTT

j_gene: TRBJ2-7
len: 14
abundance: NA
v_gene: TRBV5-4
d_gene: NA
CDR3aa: CASSLSSYSYEQYF
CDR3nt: TGTGCCAGCAGCTTATCGAGTTACTCCTACGAGCAGTACTTC

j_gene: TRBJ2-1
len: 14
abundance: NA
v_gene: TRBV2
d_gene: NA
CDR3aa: CASSEASRLDEQFF
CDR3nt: TGTGCCAGCAGTGAAGCAAGCAGACTAGATGAGCAGTTCTTC

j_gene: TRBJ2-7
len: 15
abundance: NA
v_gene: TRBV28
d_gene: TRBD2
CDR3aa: CASSTVAGVTDEQYF
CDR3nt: TGTGCCAGCAGCACGGTAGCGGGAGTTACAGACGAGCAGTACTTC

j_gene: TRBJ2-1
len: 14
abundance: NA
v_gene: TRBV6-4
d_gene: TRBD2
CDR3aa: CASSKLAGELEQFF
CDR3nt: TGTGCCAGCAGTAAACTAGCGGGAGAACTTGAGCAGTTCTTC

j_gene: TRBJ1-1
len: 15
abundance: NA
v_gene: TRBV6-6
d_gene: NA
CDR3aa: CASSPPGVMNTEAFF
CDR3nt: TGTGCCAGCAGTCCCCCGGGAGTGATGAACACTGAAGCTTTCTTT

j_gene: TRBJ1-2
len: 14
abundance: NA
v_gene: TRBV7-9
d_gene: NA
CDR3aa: CASSPEGGGYGYTF
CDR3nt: TGTGCCAGCAGCCCCGAAGGTGGCGGCTATGGCTACACCTTC

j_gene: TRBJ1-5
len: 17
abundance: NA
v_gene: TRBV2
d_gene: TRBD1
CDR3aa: CASSEGLQGAMNQPQHF
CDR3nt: TGTGCCAGCAGTGAAGGATTACAGGGGGCGATGAATCAGCCCCAGCATTTT

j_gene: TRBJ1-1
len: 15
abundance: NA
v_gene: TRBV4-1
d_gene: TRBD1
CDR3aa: CASSRRQGPNTEAFF
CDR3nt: TGCGCCAGCAGCCGCAGACAGGGGCCGAACACTGAAGCTTTCTTT

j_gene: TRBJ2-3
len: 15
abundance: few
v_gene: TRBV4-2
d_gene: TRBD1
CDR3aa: CASSQATGAPDTQYF
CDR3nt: TGTGCCAGCAGCCAAGCGACAGGGGCCCCGGATACGCAGTATTTT

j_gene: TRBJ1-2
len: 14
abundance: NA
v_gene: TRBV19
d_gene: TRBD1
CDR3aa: CASSPGTVHYGYTF
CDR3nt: TGTGCCAGTAGTCCCGGGACAGTTCACTATGGCTACACCTTC

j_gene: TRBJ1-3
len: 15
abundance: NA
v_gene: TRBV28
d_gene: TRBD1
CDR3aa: CASGTGQSSGNTIYF
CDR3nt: TGTGCCAGCGGTACGGGACAGAGCTCTGGAAACACCATATATTTT